The clone carrying this T cell receptor (beta chain) was observed a few times. The antigen remains unidentified. The entirety of the isolated RNA underwent reverse transcription, so expressed TCRB transcripts were sequenced. Generated by immunoSEQ multiplex PCR, the TCRdb table keeps only in-frame clones and is missing some. The sample consists of 600,000 or so clones, roughly an eighth of them appearing once. This entry belongs to a study of beta chain features in type 1 diabetes. Study results and limitations: TCRB CDR3 length was moderately but significantly reduced in all four CD4+ subsets of Type 1 diabetes patients. Compared with healthy donors, patients appeared to share more similar naive, central memory and regulatory TCRB repertoires.

V was cut by 5 bases and J by 2 bases, with 21 bases left in between. This CDR3 has 17 amino acids. Per the germline V gene, CDR1 is SGHVS and CDR2 is FNYEAQ. Sequencing used naive CD4+ T cells from blood. The rearrangement joins TRBV7-6 to TRBJ2-5, with a tentative D call TRBD2 (7 bases). This TCR derives from a man aged 30 to 39 with type 1 diabetes. Here the CDR3 reads CASSPGDGLVVQETQYF. CDR3 sequence (DNA): TGTGCCAGCAGCCCAGGGGATGGACTAGTCGTTCAAGAGACCCAGTACTTC.